Listed below are T cell receptor beta chains from one sample, sequenced in a study of cytomegalovirus exposure and HLA in healthy donors. The repertoire was sequenced with immunoSEQ multiplex PCR; TCRdb's copy has only in-frame clones and lacks some. Here the sample spans approximately 150,000 clones, under 70% being singletons. The sequenced material came from PBMCs. These receptors were obtained from a man aged 30 to 45 in good health and CMV-seropositive. Both conserved end residues are part of each CDR3. Each record gives: clone size, V gene, D gene, J gene, CDR3 DNA, CDR3 protein. A D gene is named only where the DNA matches it firmly. Size values are once, few and many counts, or a class for expanded clones, and some rows have none.

NA	TRBV4-1	TRBD2	TRBJ2-3	TGCGCCAGCAGAGCAACTAGCGGGAGGAACCCTAGCACAGATACGCAGTATTTT	CASRATSGRNPSTDTQYF
once	TRBV28	TRBD2	TRBJ2-5	TGTGCCAGCAGCCTAGCTAGCGGCCAGACCCAGTACTTC	CASSLASGQTQYF
once	TRBV19	TRBD1	TRBJ1-4	TGTGCCAGTAGTATTAGGTCTTGGGACAGATCCTTATGGACTAATGAAAAACTGTTTTTT	CASSIRSWDRSLWTNEKLFF
NA	TRBV7-9	TRBD1	TRBJ1-1	TGTGCCAGCAGCTCATCCGGGACAGCTAACACTGAAGCTTTCTTT	CASSSSGTANTEAFF
NA	TRBV7-9	TRBD1	TRBJ1-2	TGTGCCAGCAGTCCTCAAACAGGGGGGTCTACTAACTATGGCTACACCTTC	CASSPQTGGSTNYGYTF
few	TRBV7-6	TRBD2	TRBJ2-7	TGTGCCAGCAGCTTAGGTTTAGGGACTAGATCCGGGACCTACGAGCAGTACTTC	CASSLGLGTRSGTYEQYF
once	TRBV11-2	NA	TRBJ2-2	TGTGCCAGCAGCCCGACTCCTAACACCGGGGAGCTGTTTTTT	CASSPTPNTGELFF
few	TRBV6-1	TRBD1	TRBJ1-2	TGTGCCAGCAGCGGGTATGGACAGGGGAGGGTTGGCTACACCTTC	CASSGYGQGRVGYTF
few	TRBV7-9	NA	TRBJ2-3	TGTGCCAGCAGCCCACTAGCTAATCCTAGCACAGATACGCAGTATTTT	CASSPLANPSTDTQYF
once	TRBV15	TRBD1	TRBJ2-3	TGTGCCACCAGCAGAGTGAGACAGGGGGCATTGGATACGCAGTATTTT	CATSRVRQGALDTQYF
NA	TRBV18	TRBD1	TRBJ2-7	TGTGCCAGCTCACCGTCCGGGACAGGGTTTGAGCAGTACTTC	CASSPSGTGFEQYF
NA	TRBV28	NA	TRBJ2-5	TGTGCCAGCAGTTTATGGGAGCGGCAAGAGACCCAGTACTTC	CASSLWERQETQYF
once	TRBV7-2	NA	TRBJ2-7	TGTGCCAGCAGCTCCCAGGGTTACGAGCAGTACTTC	CASSSQGYEQYF
NA	TRBV18	TRBD1	TRBJ1-1	TGTGCCAGCTCCCAAACCTCGACAGGGTTCGAAGCTTTCTTT	CASSQTSTGFEAFF
NA	TRBV7-2	TRBD2	TRBJ2-7	TGTGCCAGCAGCTTAACACTAGCGGCCTACGAGCAGTACTTC	CASSLTLAAYEQYF
NA	TRBV5-5	NA	TRBJ2-7	TGTGCCAGCAGCTTGGCCGCACAGGCCACCTACGAGCAGTACTTC	CASSLAAQATYEQYF
NA	TRBV9	TRBD1	TRBJ1-6	TGTGCCAGCAGCGTAGGACAGGGGGGTATCCAGAGGTCACCCCTCCACTTT	CASSVGQGGIQRSPLHF
NA	TRBV5-1	TRBD2	TRBJ2-1	TGCGCCAGCAGCCCTACTAGCGGTTCCTACAATGAGCAGTTCTTC	CASSPTSGSYNEQFF
NA	TRBV11-3	TRBD2	TRBJ2-7	TGTGCCAGCAGACGGACTAGCGGGATTTACGAGCAGTACTTC	CASRRTSGIYEQYF
NA	TRBV28	TRBD2	TRBJ2-3	TGTGCCAGCAGTTTAGCGGGAGGGGGCCCAGATACGCAGTATTTT	CASSLAGGGPDTQYF
NA	TRBV18	TRBD1	TRBJ1-3	TGTGCCAGCTCACCACATCCAGGGGGCTCTGGAAACACCATATATTTT	CASSPHPGGSGNTIYF
once	TRBV2	NA	TRBJ2-7	TGTGCCACTCTGGGGGCACTCTCCTACGAGCAGTACTTC	CATLGALSYEQYF
few	TRBV7-3	TRBD2	TRBJ2-7	TGTGCCAGCAGCTCCTCAAGCGGGAGCCTCCGGGGCGAGCAGTACTTC	CASSSSSGSLRGEQYF
NA	TRBV19	NA	TRBJ1-4	TGTGCCAGTAGTTTTGGGACAAATGAAAAACTGTTTTTT	CASSFGTNEKLFF
few	TRBV9	NA	TRBJ1-1	TGTGCCAGCGGAGACGCCACAAGAGAAGCTTTCTTT	CASGDATREAFF
few	TRBV7-2	NA	TRBJ2-1	TGTGCCAGCAGCTTATTGGGCTCGACCATCTCCTACAATGAGCAGTTCTTC	CASSLLGSTISYNEQFF
NA	TRBV11-3	NA	TRBJ2-7	TGTGCCAGCAGCTTATCGAGGTTTAACGAGCAGTACTTC	CASSLSRFNEQYF
once	TRBV28	NA	TRBJ1-3	TGTGCCAGCACTACGCAGGGAAGATTTGGAAACACCATATATTTT	CASTTQGRFGNTIYF
NA	TRBV29-1	NA	TRBJ1-4	TGCAGCGTTGAGCGGGCAGCCGGAAAACTGTTTTTT	CSVERAAGKLFF
few	TRBV28	TRBD2	TRBJ2-1	TGTGCCAGCAGGCCCACTAGCGGATACAATGAGCAGTTCTTC	CASRPTSGYNEQFF
NA	TRBV7-9	TRBD1	TRBJ1-4	TGTGCCAGCAGCCCAGGACAGGGGGATGAAAAACTGTTTTTT	CASSPGQGDEKLFF
NA	TRBV13	NA	TRBJ2-1	TGTGCCAGCAGCTCCTTGAATGAGCAGTTCTTC	CASSSLNEQFF
once	TRBV29-1	TRBD2	TRBJ2-7	TGCAGCGTTGTAAGGACTAGCGGGTTCTACGAGCAGTACTTC	CSVVRTSGFYEQYF
NA	TRBV18	NA	TRBJ1-1	TGTGCCAGCTCACCCCAGAGCGGGGGTAACACTGAAGCTTTCTTT	CASSPQSGGNTEAFF
few	TRBV19	NA	TRBJ2-5	TGTGCCAGTACCAATCAAGAGACCCAGTACTTC	CASTNQETQYF
few	TRBV6-1	NA	TRBJ1-1	TGTGCCAGCAGTTTAACAGGGATTAGGGGAGCTTTCTTT	CASSLTGIRGAFF
NA	TRBV7-9	TRBD2	TRBJ2-7	TGTGCCAGCAACCCACTAGCGGGAAAGTTTTACGAGCAGTACTTC	CASNPLAGKFYEQYF
NA	TRBV28	TRBD2	TRBJ2-5	TGTGCCAGCAGTTTATTGGGACTAGCGGGAGGGACGCAAGAGACCCAGTACTTC	CASSLLGLAGGTQETQYF
NA	TRBV7-6	NA	TRBJ1-1	TGTGCCAGCAGCGATTTAAAGAGGACTGAAGCTTTCTTT	CASSDLKRTEAFF
once	TRBV2	NA	TRBJ2-1	TGTGCCAGCAGATTCCAGGGTGGGACCTACAATGAGCAGTTCTTC	CASRFQGGTYNEQFF
NA	TRBV7-9	NA	TRBJ2-1	TGTGCCAGCAGCTTAAGTGAGGAGGGTGAGCAGTTCTTC	CASSLSEEGEQFF
NA	TRBV9	TRBD1	TRBJ2-7	TGTGCCAGCAGCTTAGAGGGACAGGGGGCCCTCTACGAGCAGTACTTC	CASSLEGQGALYEQYF
NA	TRBV7-9	TRBD2	TRBJ2-7	TGTGCCAGCAGCCAAGTCAACGGGAGGACCGAGCAGTACTTC	CASSQVNGRTEQYF
NA	TRBV6-5	NA	TRBJ2-4	TGTGCCAGCAGTTACCGGGCGGGAACGCGGGACATTCAGTACTTC	CASSYRAGTRDIQYF
NA	TRBV27	NA	TRBJ2-3	TGTGCCAGCAGTTTATCGAGGAGCACGGGGTTTGGTACGCAGTATTTT	CASSLSRSTGFGTQYF
NA	TRBV15	NA	TRBJ2-5	TGTGCCACCAGCAAAACAGGGTTCGTCGAGACCCAGTACTTC	CATSKTGFVETQYF
NA	TRBV7-3	NA	TRBJ2-1	TGTGCCAGCAGCTTAAACTATATCGATGAGCAGTTCTTC	CASSLNYIDEQFF
few	TRBV29-1	TRBD1	TRBJ2-7	TGCAGCGTCAGGGGGCAGTCCTACGAGCAGTACTTC	CSVRGQSYEQYF
NA	TRBV5-1	TRBD1	TRBJ2-5	TGCGCCAGCAGCGCGCACAGGGGACCACAAGAGACCCAGTACTTC	CASSAHRGPQETQYF
NA	TRBV7-8	NA	TRBJ1-1	TGTGCCAGCAGCTTAGCCGCAGGGGCGCCTTTCTTT	CASSLAAGAPFF
NA	TRBV5-4	TRBD2	TRBJ2-3	TGTGCCAGCAGCTTGGCTATTAGCGGGTCAGATACGCAGTATTTT	CASSLAISGSDTQYF
few	TRBV2	NA	TRBJ2-2	TGTGCCAGCAGTGACGACACCGGGGAGCTGTTTTTT	CASSDDTGELFF
NA	TRBV7-2	TRBD1	TRBJ1-1	TGTGCCAGCAGCATTACCGGGACAGAGAACACTGAAGCTTTCTTT	CASSITGTENTEAFF
NA	TRBV27	TRBD2	TRBJ2-1	TGTGCCAGCAGTGACGGGACTAGCGGGGACTACAATGAGCAGTTCTTC	CASSDGTSGDYNEQFF
NA	TRBV5-5	TRBD2	TRBJ2-7	TGTGCCAGCAGCTTTAGGACTAGCTCCTACGAGCAGTACTTC	CASSFRTSSYEQYF
few	TRBV10-2	NA	TRBJ1-5	TGCGCCAGCAGCAGTTCAGAAAATCAGCCCCAGCATTTT	CASSSSENQPQHF
NA	TRBV27	NA	TRBJ2-1	TGTGCGACAACTCAGGGGAGCTCCTACAATGAGCAGTTCTTC	CATTQGSSYNEQFF
NA	TRBV25-1	NA	TRBJ1-1	TGTGCCAGCAGTGAAATCGGACATAAAAACACTGAAGCTTTCTTT	CASSEIGHKNTEAFF